These T cell receptor beta chains were read from a single sample in a study of blood T cells in healthy people across ages. TCRdb itself ran the 5' RACE reads through MiXCR, one entry per CDR3 protein. The sample records about 640,000 distinct CDR3 sequences, roughly 58% being singletons. The sequenced sample was blood. The receptors stem from a man aged 55 to 70 in good health. Each CDR3 is given with its conserved first and last residue. The D gene is left open where the match is weak. Size is omitted from some rows. Given values are once, few, many or a class for expanded clones.

d_gene	len	v_gene	j_gene	abundance	CDR3nt	CDR3aa
.	18	TRBV18	TRBJ2-1	.	TGTGCCAGCTCCGCAAACTTCCCCGCGGGGCTAAGGGGGAATGAGCAGTTCTTC	CASSANFPAGLRGNEQFF
.	13	TRBV10-3	TRBJ2-5	.	TGTGCCACCTGGGACACGGGTATTGAGACCCAGTACTTC	CATWDTGIETQYF
.	16	TRBV6-6	TRBJ2-1	.	TGTGCCAGCAGTTATTACGGACTACCCCCGGGCAATGAGCAGTTCTTC	CASSYYGLPPGNEQFF
TRBD2	14	TRBV2	TRBJ2-1	.	TGTGCCGCAACTCCTAGCGGGGGGGGTAGTGAGCAGTTCTTC	CAATPSGGGSEQFF
.	15	TRBV5-6	TRBJ2-7	.	TGTGCCAGCAGCTGGGGAGGGACAGGCTCCTACGAGCAGTACTTC	CASSWGGTGSYEQYF
.	16	TRBV4-1	TRBJ1-2	.	TGTGCCAGCAGCCAAGCCCCTCGGGGCTCTAACTATGGCTACACCTTC	CASSQAPRGSNYGYTF
.	14	TRBV15	TRBJ2-5	.	TGTGCCACCAGACCCGGGACAATGGTGGAGACCCAGTACTTC	CATRPGTMVETQYF
.	13	TRBV27	TRBJ1-6	.	TGTGCCAGCAGTCAGGCGAGTGGGTCGCCCCTCCACTTT	CASSQASGSPLHF
.	13	TRBV9	TRBJ1-1	.	TGTGCCAGCAGCGTAGGAGTGGGGGGTGAAGCTTTCTTT	CASSVGVGGEAFF
.	14	TRBV10-3	TRBJ1-5	.	TGTGCCATCAGTGGGACCGATAGCAATCAGCCCCAGCATTTT	CAISGTDSNQPQHF
TRBD1	13	TRBV20-1	TRBJ2-3	once	TGCAGTGTTGCCGGGACAGGCACAGATACGCAGTATTTT	CSVAGTGTDTQYF
.	11	TRBV7-2	TRBJ1-2	few	TGTGCCAGCAGCTTAAGTACAGTCTACACCTTC	CASSLSTVYTF
.	16	TRBV10-3	TRBJ2-5	.	TGTGCCGTCAGTGAGGTTCTGGGACAAGGCCCGGAGACCCAGTACTTC	CAVSEVLGQGPETQYF
.	12	TRBV7-9	TRBJ1-2	.	TGTGCCAGCAGCTCCGGACAGTGGGGCTACACCTTC	CASSSGQWGYTF
.	14	TRBV5-1	TRBJ2-5	.	TGCGCCAGCAGCCTTGGGAATATTGCGGAGACCCAGTACTTC	CASSLGNIAETQYF
TRBD2	16	TRBV4-2	TRBJ2-3	few	TGTGCCAGCAGCCCCCTCTCTAGCGGGGTATCGGATACGCAGTATTTT	CASSPLSSGVSDTQYF
.	15	TRBV10-3	TRBJ2-1	.	TGTGCCAACTCGGTAGGAGAAATATCCTACAATGAGCAGTTCTTC	CANSVGEISYNEQFF
TRBD2	16	TRBV28	TRBJ2-1	few	TGTGCCAGCAGTGACCCCGGACTAGGTCGGCGTAATGAGCAGTTCTTC	CASSDPGLGRRNEQFF
.	15	TRBV4-2	TRBJ2-1	many	TGTGCCAGCAGCCAAGAACCGGGACGCAACAATGAGCAGTTCTTC	CASSQEPGRNNEQFF
.	15	TRBV6-2/TRBV6-3	TRBJ2-5	once	TGTGCCAGCAGTTACTCGACTAGGAGGGAAGAGACCCAGTACTTC	CASSYSTRREETQYF
.	15	TRBV20-1	TRBJ1-5	.	TGCAGTGCCGTCAAACCTGACCGTACCAATCAGCCCCAGCATTTT	CSAVKPDRTNQPQHF
.	16	TRBV7-2	TRBJ2-7	.	TGTGCCAGCAGCCCCCAGGTGAGCGGTGTTAACTACGAGCAGTACTTC	CASSPQVSGVNYEQYF
TRBD2	17	TRBV4-2	TRBJ2-4	.	TGTGTCAGCAGCCCACAAACTAGCGCTCTAGCCAAAAACATTCAGTACTTC	CVSSPQTSALAKNIQYF